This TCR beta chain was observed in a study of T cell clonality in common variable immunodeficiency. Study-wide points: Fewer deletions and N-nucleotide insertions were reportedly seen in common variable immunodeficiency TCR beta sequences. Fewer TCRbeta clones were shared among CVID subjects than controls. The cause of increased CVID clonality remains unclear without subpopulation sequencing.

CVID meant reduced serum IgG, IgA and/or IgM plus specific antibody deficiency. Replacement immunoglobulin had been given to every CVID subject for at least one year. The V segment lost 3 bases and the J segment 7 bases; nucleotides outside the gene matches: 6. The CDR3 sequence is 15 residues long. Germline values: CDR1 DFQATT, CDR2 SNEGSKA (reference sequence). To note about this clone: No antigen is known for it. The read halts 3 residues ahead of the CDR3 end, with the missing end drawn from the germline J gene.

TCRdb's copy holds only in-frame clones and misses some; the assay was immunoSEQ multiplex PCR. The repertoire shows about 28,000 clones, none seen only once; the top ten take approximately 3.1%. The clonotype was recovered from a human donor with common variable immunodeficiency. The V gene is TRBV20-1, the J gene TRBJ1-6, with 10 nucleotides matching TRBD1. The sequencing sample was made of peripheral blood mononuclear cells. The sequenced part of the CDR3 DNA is TGCAGTGCTAGGCCCCGGGACAGGGGAAATTCACCC. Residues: CSARPRDRGNSP. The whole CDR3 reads CSARPRDRGNSPLHF.